The 30 T cell receptor beta chains reported below all come from one sample, sequenced in a study of cytomegalovirus exposure and HLA in healthy donors. Measured with immunoSEQ multiplex PCR; TCRdb has only the in-frame clones, and not every one. The profile shows some 170,000 clones, roughly 84% of them singletons. The sequencing input was PBMCs. Receptors were obtained from a man aged 25-45 years in good health and CMV-seropositive.

Here the CDR3 reads CASSLTAYYEQYF. The CDR3 DNA is TGTGCCAGCAGCTTGACAGCATACTACGAGCAGTACTTC. The V and J genes are TRBV5-5 and TRBJ2-7; D is unclear. The CDR3 is made up of 13 amino acids. Germline loops: CDR1 SGHKS, CDR2 YYEKEE (reference sequence). Trimming stripped 1 base from V and 3 bases from J, with 8 bases between.

V usage is TRBV5-1 and J usage is TRBJ1-2, with 7 nucleotides matching TRBD1. The CDR3 covers 14 residues. The V segment lost 5 bases and the J segment 8 bases; nucleotides outside the gene matches: 12. CDR1 SGHRS and CDR2 YFSETQ come from the germline V gene. In DNA form, the CDR3 reads TGCGCCAGCAGGTGGAGCGTAACAGGGGTGGGCTACACCTTC. Amino acid sequence: CASRWSVTGVGYTF.

The chain links TRBV5-6 to TRBJ2-7; D perhaps matches TRBD2 (6 bases). CDR1 is SGHDT, CDR2 YYEEEE, per germline. The CDR3 extends over 14 amino acids. V was shortened by 4 bases and J by 2 bases, with 13 bases between the two germline ends. The CDR3 nucleotides are TGTGCCAGCAGCCCAGGGACTCTCACCTACGAGCAGTACTTC. As protein: CASSPGTLTYEQYF.

V gene TRBV6-1 combines with J gene TRBJ2-7; TRBD1 matches 10 bases. The CDR3 spans 15 residues. Germline V CDR1 and CDR2: MNHNS, SASEGT. The trim removed 4 bases at V and 4 bases at J, leaving 7 bases unmatched. The CDR3 region is CASSVDRGPAYEQYF. The CDR3 region has the DNA TGTGCCAGCAGTGTCGACAGGGGGCCGGCGTACGAGCAGTACTTC.

The chain couples TRBV7-8 to TRBJ2-1, with TRBD2 as a possible D gene (8 bases). With 6 bases removed from V and 2 bases from J, the gap between germline ends came to 14 bases. Germline CDR1 reads SGHVS; CDR2 reads FQNEAQ. The CDR3 extends over 15 amino acids. The CDR3 nucleotides read TGTGCCAGCAGTATTAGCGGGACAGCCTACAATGAGCAGTTCTTC. Amino acid sequence: CASSISGTAYNEQFF.

The V call is TRBV4-1, the J call TRBJ2-1, with 13 positions matching TRBD2. Germline trimming cut 6 bases from V and 0 bases from J; bases unmatched to any gene: 17. The CDR3 length is 21 residues. CDR1 is MGHRA, CDR2 YSYEKL, per germline. This CDR3 is CASSPTGLAGNMPSSYNEQFF. Here the CDR3 DNA reads TGCGCCAGCAGTCCCACGGGACTAGCGGGGAATATGCCTAGCTCCTACAATGAGCAGTTCTTC.

This clone has just one count. The rearrangement uses TRBV11-2 and TRBJ2-3; D call uncertain. The V end lost 3 bases, the J end lost 1 base, and 14 bases lay between the germline ends. From germline, CDR1 is SGHAT and CDR2 FQNNGV. This CDR3 comprises 16 residues. The CDR3 region is CASSFSTLQGTDTQYF. The CDR3 bases are TGTGCCAGCAGCTTCAGTACCCTTCAAGGCACAGATACGCAGTATTTT.

The rearrangement links TRBV5-1 to TRBJ2-5; D gene ambiguous. The CDR3 covers 13 residues. Germline CDR1 reads SGHRS; CDR2 reads YFSETQ. V shed 2 bases and J shed 4 bases, with 9 bases lying between them. Here the CDR3 reads CASSLFYGETQYF. CDR3 DNA sequence: TGCGCCAGCAGCTTATTCTATGGAGAGACCCAGTACTTC.

This clone was counted once. J is TRBJ2-5 and V is TRBV6-1; D perhaps matches TRBD1 (5 bases). Germline V gene data show CDR1 as MNHNS and CDR2 as SASEGT. The V end lost 2 bases, the J end lost 5 bases, and 12 bases lay between the germline ends. The CDR3 consists of 14 residues. The CDR3 here is CASSESGIRETQYF. In nucleotides, the CDR3 is TGTGCCAGCAGTGAATCAGGGATCCGGGAGACCCAGTACTTC.

The genes are TRBV5-5 and TRBJ2-7; D remains ambiguous. The V gene's germline CDR1 is SGHKS and CDR2 YYEKEE (reference sequence). The CDR3 runs 11 residues. V gave up 4 bases and J gave up 6 bases, with 8 bases separating them. This CDR3 reads CASSLTPEQYF. CDR3 bases: TGTGCCAGCAGCCTTACTCCCGAGCAGTACTTC.

The chain links TRBV4-3 to TRBJ1-3; 7 nucleotides match TRBD1. The CDR3 is 14 residues long. Looked up from germline, CDR1 is LGHNA and CDR2 is YSLEER. Unmatched junction bases numbered 8, after V lost 4 bases and J lost 8 bases. The CDR3: CASSRRQGRDTIYF. The CDR3, as DNA: TGCGCCAGCAGCCGTCGACAGGGTCGGGACACCATATATTTT.

The genes are TRBV7-8 and TRBJ2-7, with a weak D call TRBD1 (6 bases). CDR1 is SGHVS, CDR2 FQNEAQ, per germline. With 1 base removed from V and 5 bases from J, the gap between germline ends came to 12 bases. The CDR3 runs to 14 residues. This chain's CDR3 is CASSLVGTPDEQYF. DNA of the CDR3: TGTGCCAGCAGCTTAGTAGGGACACCGGACGAGCAGTACTTC. The full variable domain, with the rest looked up from reference TRBV7-8 and TRBJ2-7, is GAGVSQSPRYKVAKRGQDVALRCDPISGHVSLFWYQQALGQGPEFLTYFQNEAQLDKSGLPSDRFFAERPEGSVSTLKIQRTQQEDSAVYLCASSLVGTPDEQYFGPGTRLTVT.

The CDR3 loop reads CASKYGGDMNTEAFF. CDR3 sequence (DNA): TGTGCCAGCAAGTACGGGGGGGACATGAACACTGAAGCTTTCTTT. The chain joins TRBV19 to TRBJ1-1, with D possibly TRBD1 on 6 matching bases. This CDR3 comprises 15 residues. The germline V gene encodes CDR1 LNHDA and CDR2 SQIVND (reference sequence). Trimming cost V 9 bases and J 0 bases, with 17 bases left between them.

This rearrangement joins TRBV19 to TRBJ2-1; 8 nucleotides agree with TRBD1. The V and J ends lost 5 bases and 9 bases, in that order; junction bases with no gene match: 6. Germline V lookup: CDR1 LNHDA, CDR2 SQIVND (reference sequence). The length of the CDR3 is 13 residues. Here the CDR3 DNA reads TGTGCCAGTAGTCCCGGACAGGGCGGTGAGCAGTTCTTC. Translated, it gives CASSPGQGGEQFF.

This clone has at least ten counts. V usage is TRBV6-4 and J usage is TRBJ2-1; perhaps TRBD2 as D (6 bases). Germline assignment: CDR1 MRHNA and CDR2 SNTAGT. V was pared by 4 bases and J by 2 bases, with 12 bases between. The CDR3 has 15 residues. CDR3 sequence: CASSAASEAYNEQFF. The CDR3, as DNA: TGTGCCAGCAGTGCCGCTAGCGAGGCCTACAATGAGCAGTTCTTC.

The chain employs TRBV5-6 and TRBJ2-3; no clear D. The length of the CDR3 is 15 residues. V lost 0 bases and J 1 base, leaving 9 bases between the germline ends. The germline gives CDR1 SGHDT, CDR2 YYEEEE. The CDR3 nucleotides are TGTGCCAGCAGCTTGGTCAGGTTCGGCACAGATACGCAGTATTTT. This sequence encodes CASSLVRFGTDTQYF.

The CDR3 nucleotides read TGTGCCAGCAGTGAACCCGGTTTCTACGAGCAGTACTTC. This codes for CASSEPGFYEQYF. This sequence joins TRBV6-1 and TRBJ2-7; unclear D gene. Trimming took 2 bases from V and 3 from J, leaving 8 bases between them. The CDR3 runs 13 residues. From germline, CDR1 is MNHNS and CDR2 SASEGT.

This chain connects TRBV30 to TRBJ2-5; 7 nucleotides align to TRBD1. V gave up 6 bases and J gave up 5 bases; unmatched junction bases: 6. The CDR3 is made up of 12 amino acids. Per germline, CDR1 GTSNPN and CDR2 SVGIG (reference sequence). The CDR3 DNA reads TGTGCCTGCTCGACAGGGTGGGAGACCCAGTACTTC. This translates into CACSTGWETQYF.

This rearrangement joins TRBV27 to TRBJ2-2; D not certain. Germline loops: CDR1 MNHEY, CDR2 SMNVEV (reference sequence). The V and J ends lost 5 bases and 6 bases respectively, with 16 bases between them. The CDR3 contains 15 residues. CDR3 DNA sequence: TGTGCCAGCAGTCCAAGGCCCGACTCGGCCGGGGAGCTGTTTTTT. This gives the protein CASSPRPDSAGELFF.

The CDR3 sequence is CASSSGQGASQPQHF. CDR3 bases: TGTGCCAGCTCATCTGGACAGGGGGCGAGTCAGCCCCAGCATTTT. The chain is built from TRBV18 and TRBJ1-5; 11 nucleotides match TRBD1. The CDR3 loop spans 15 amino acids. Per germline, CDR1 KGHSH and CDR2 LQKENI. The V gene end was trimmed by 5 bases and the J gene end by 6 bases; junction bases not matched to a gene: 6.

The chain carries TRBV9 and TRBJ1-2, with a tentative D call TRBD1 (6 bases). V gave up 2 bases and J gave up 8 bases, with 16 bases separating them. This CDR3 is 14 amino acids long. The germline V gene has CDR1 SGDLS and CDR2 YYNGEE. The CDR3 region is CASSVDRSPMGYTF. The CDR3 region has the DNA TGTGCCAGCAGCGTCGACAGGTCTCCTATGGGCTACACCTTC.

V usage is TRBV21-1 and J usage is TRBJ2-7; the table's D call, TRBD2, was not checked against the DNA. TRBV21-1 is a pseudogene segment. This CDR3 is built from 15 residues. CDR3 in amino acids: CASSRGSPGPYEQYF. CDR3 coding DNA: TGTGCCAGCAGTAGAGGGTCCCCTGGCCCCTACGAGCAGTACTTC.

This clone was detected only a few times. The sample has other DNA sequences that encode this CDR3 too. V is TRBV19 and J is TRBJ2-7; 8 bases are a match to TRBD1. V lost 3 bases and J lost 2; bases outside the gene matches: 3. Germline V gene lookup returns CDR1 LNHDA and CDR2 SQIVND (reference sequence). The CDR3 is made up of 14 amino acids. The CDR3 loop is CASSIGTGTYEQYF. CDR3 bases: TGTGCCAGTAGTATCGGGACAGGAACCTACGAGCAGTACTTC.

CDR3 bases: TGTGCCAGCAGTGAGGGACAGTACTACGAGCAGTACTTC. It codes for CASSEGQYYEQYF. This chain joins TRBV6-1 and TRBJ2-7; 7 nucleotides match TRBD1. With V trimmed by 3 bases and J by 3 bases, 2 bases remained unmatched. The CDR3 loop spans 13 amino acids. Per the germline V gene, CDR1 is MNHNS and CDR2 is SASEGT.

CDR3 coding DNA: TGCGCCAGCAGCTTCGGTCTATGGGCGGGGGGGCGTGAGACCCAGTACTTC. This codes for CASSFGLWAGGRETQYF. This chain links TRBV5-1 with TRBJ2-5, with TRBD2 matching 9 bases. Germline V gene lookup returns CDR1 SGHRS and CDR2 YFSETQ. The CDR3 length is 17 residues. V shed 2 bases and J 5 bases; nucleotides not matched to a gene: 13.

CDR3 nucleotides: TGCAGCGCCCAGACAGGGTATAATTCACCCCTCCACTTT. Its translation: CSAQTGYNSPLHF. The gene calls are TRBV29-1 and TRBJ1-6; 7 bases align to TRBD1. Losses at the gene ends were 7 bases for V and 4 bases for J; bases not matched to a gene: 4. CDR1 and CDR2 (germline): SQVTM, ANQGSEA. This CDR3 spans 13 amino acids.

The V gene is TRBV5-1, the J gene TRBJ2-3; a weak D match, TRBD2 (6 bases). CDR3 length: 13 residues. Per the germline V gene, CDR1 is SGHRS and CDR2 is YFSETQ. V shed 6 bases and J shed 4 bases, with 12 bases lying between them. In DNA form, the CDR3 reads TGCGCCAGCATGGTAGGCGGGGCAGATACGCAGTATTTT. It encodes CASMVGGADTQYF.

V is TRBV28 and J is TRBJ1-2; 7 bases line up with TRBD1. V shed 2 bases and J 2 bases; nucleotides not matched to a gene: 8. Germline CDR1 reads MDHEN; CDR2 reads SYDVKM. The CDR3 has 16 amino acids. The CDR3 loop is CASSLHSARGNYGYTF. CDR3 coding DNA: TGTGCCAGCAGTTTACATTCTGCCAGGGGGAACTATGGCTACACCTTC.

For the CDR3, the DNA is TGCGCCAGCAGCCAAGATGGAGGGGTGGGTGGAAACACCATATATTTT. Translation: CASSQDGGVGGNTIYF. This sequence joins TRBV4-1 and TRBJ1-3, with D perhaps TRBD1 (5 bases). CDR3 length: 16 amino acids. Germline assignment: CDR1 MGHRA and CDR2 YSYEKL. V was clipped by 0 bases and J by 3 bases, with 12 bases between them.

The V call is TRBV28, the J call TRBJ2-7, with 7 bases lining up with TRBD1. CDR3 size: 15 residues. In germline, CDR1 is MDHEN, CDR2 SYDVKM. V shed 7 bases and J 4 bases; nucleotides not matched to a gene: 13. CDR3 residues: CASIPQRAGGYEQYF. CDR3 in DNA: TGTGCCAGCATCCCACAACGGGCAGGGGGTTACGAGCAGTACTTC.